What follows describes a single TCR beta chain. Other DNA sequences in this sample translate to the same CDR3. Sequencing was performed with immunoSEQ multiplex PCR; in TCRdb, only in-frame clones are kept and a portion is missing. The sample gives roughly 450,000 clones, 90% of which show up once; approximately 6.3% is in the top ten. Germline CDR1 is LGHDT and CDR2 is YNNKEL (reference sequence). The CDR3 sequence is 12 residues long. The V end lost 0 bases, the J end lost 0 bases, and 0 bases lay between the germline ends. This entry belongs to a study of control samples from healthy donors and cancer patients.

The sample consisted of PBMCs. The origin of this receptor is a man aged 40-55 years with head and neck cancer. The chain has TRBV3-1 (or the pseudogene TRBV3-2) and TRBJ2-7; no reliable D call. The CDR3 spells CASSQDSYEQYF. The CDR3 nucleotides are TGTGCCAGCAGCCAAGACTCCTACGAGCAGTACTTC.